One and the same sample provided the 27 T cell receptor beta chains below, sequenced in a study of T-cell memory formation after mild COVID-19. TCRdb re-derived calls from the 5' RACE reads in MiXCR, one entry per CDR3 protein. The sample yields under 110,000 distinct CDR3 sequences, over 15% seen once. Material: PBMCs or a T cell subset sorted from them (not recorded which). These receptors came from an adult woman who had mild COVID-19 (a few samples of this study predate the infection). Cell type and time point are not known.

This clonotype was detected only a few times. The CDR3 DNA reads TGCAGCGCGAGCGGGAGAGGCGCCTACAATGAGCAGTTCTTC. Translating it yields CSASGRGAYNEQFF. The chain couples TRBV29-1 to TRBJ2-1, with TRBD2 matching 8 bases. Germline V gene lookup returns CDR1 SQVTM and CDR2 ANQGSEA. The CDR3 consists of 14 residues. J gave up 2 bases and V 7 bases, and 7 bases lay outside the gene matches.

This clonotype was detected a few times. V and J are TRBV4-1 and TRBJ2-3, with D possibly being TRBD1 (6 bases). Trimming took 0 bases from V and 2 from J, leaving 9 bases between them. The CDR3 is 15 amino acids. Looked up from germline, CDR1 is MGHRA and CDR2 is YSYEKL. The CDR3 spells CASSQDQGPTDTQYF. The CDR3 DNA reads TGCGCCAGCAGCCAAGATCAGGGGCCCACAGATACGCAGTATTTT.

This chain joins TRBV20-1 and TRBJ2-1, with TRBD2 matching over 12 bases. V shed 5 bases and J 5 bases; nucleotides not matched to a gene: 13. The CDR3 contains 17 residues. Germline V gene sequence: CDR1 DFQATT, CDR2 SNEGSKA (reference sequence). The DNA for the CDR3 is TGCAGTGCTCCGGGACACCTCGCTAGCGGGAGGGACAATGAGCAGTTCTTC. It encodes CSAPGHLASGRDNEQFF.

The chain joins TRBV7-9 to TRBJ2-7; D remains ambiguous. Trimming took off 4 bases at V and 8 bases at J, with 12 bases between the two ends. The germline V gene has CDR1 SEHNR and CDR2 FQNEAQ (reference sequence). The CDR3 is 12 residues long. CDR3 residues: CASSSLDQQQYF. CDR3 nucleotides: TGTGCCAGCAGCTCCCTAGACCAACAGCAGTACTTC.

This clonotype was observed at least ten times. The CDR3 DNA sequence: TGTGCCAGCTCCTTAGCGGGGAGCTCCTACAATGAGCAGTTCTTC. It translates to CASSLAGSSYNEQFF. V and J are TRBV6-5 and TRBJ2-1; 8 bases agree with TRBD2. The CDR3 contains 15 residues. The germline V gene has CDR1 MNHEY and CDR2 SVGAGI. V lost 8 bases and J lost 0; bases outside the gene matches: 6.

Only a few counts were recorded for this clonotype. This rearrangement joins TRBV4-1 to TRBJ1-1, with TRBD1 matching 10 bases. The CDR3 sequence is 13 residues long. Looked up from germline, CDR1 is MGHRA and CDR2 is YSYEKL. Trimming cost V 4 bases and J 7 bases; bases outside gene matches: 3. CDR3 protein: CASSRQGANEAFF. CDR3 in DNA: TGCGCCAGCAGCCGACAGGGGGCTAATGAAGCTTTCTTT.

The table lists this clonotype with a few counts. The gene calls are TRBV5-1 and TRBJ2-2, with a possible D match to TRBD1 (6 bases). Trimming removed 4 bases from V and 0 bases from J, with 13 bases in between. Looked up from germline, CDR1 is SGHRS and CDR2 is YFSETQ. The CDR3 has 16 amino acids. Here the CDR3 DNA reads TGCGCCAGCAGCAAAACAGGGCACCCGAACACCGGGGAGCTGTTTTTT. Its protein product is CASSKTGHPNTGELFF.

This clonotype has only a few counts. One junction end disagrees with the germline gene, perhaps due to a read error. This chain uses TRBV5-1 with TRBJ2-3, with D perhaps matching TRBD1 (5 bases). This CDR3 has 15 amino acids. The germline CDR1 and CDR2 sequences are SGHRS and YFSETQ. The CDR3 DNA is TGTGCCAGCAGCTTAGGCCAGGGTAGCACAGATACGCAGTATTTT. Protein: CASSLGQGSTDTQYF.

This clonotype was observed a few times. J is TRBJ2-7 and V is TRBV6-5, with 10 positions matching TRBD2. CDR1 MNHEY and CDR2 SVGAGI come from the germline V gene. J lost 2 bases, V lost 6 bases, and 10 bases had no gene match. The CDR3 runs to 16 residues. The CDR3 nucleotides read TGTGCCAGCAGAGTGGCTAGCGGGAGTCTGGCCTACGAGCAGTACTTC. Translated: CASRVASGSLAYEQYF.

This clonotype was observed a few times. This rearrangement joins TRBV7-9 to TRBJ2-1; D is uncertain. CDR3 size: 14 residues. V was cut by 1 base and J by 8 bases, with 12 bases left in between. From germline, CDR1 is SEHNR and CDR2 FQNEAQ (reference sequence). CDR3 protein: CASSLGLRWDEQFF. CDR3 nucleotide sequence: TGTGCCAGCAGCTTAGGCCTACGATGGGATGAGCAGTTCTTC.

The chain combines TRBV12-3 or TRBV12-4 with TRBJ1-1; D remains ambiguous. The CDR3 runs 12 residues. Trimming removed 6 bases at V and 5 bases at J, with 10 bases between. The CDR3 DNA follows: TGTGCCAGCAGCCCACTTCGGACTGAAGCTTTCTTT. It yields the protein CASSPLRTEAFF.

This clonotype was counted only a few times. The J gene is TRBJ2-1, the V gene TRBV6-5, with TRBD2 matching 15 bases. V shed 0 bases and J 10 bases; nucleotides not matched to a gene: 4. This CDR3 spans 16 amino acids. In germline, CDR1 is MNHEY, CDR2 SVGAGI. CDR3 nucleotides: TGTGCCAGCAGTTACTCCCCCGGGACTAGCGGGAGGGAGCAGTTCTTC. Protein product: CASSYSPGTSGREQFF.

V usage is TRBV20-1 and J usage is TRBJ2-7; TRBD2 is a possible D gene (6 bases). The CDR3 runs to 14 residues. The V end lost 0 bases, the J end lost 0 bases, and 9 bases lay between the germline ends. Germline loops: CDR1 DFQATT, CDR2 SNEGSKA (reference sequence). The DNA of the CDR3 is TGCAGTGCTAGAGACCGGGACTCCTCCTACGAGCAGTACTTC. This encodes CSARDRDSSYEQYF.

This clonotype was detected a few times. The chain recombines TRBV12-3 or TRBV12-4 with TRBJ2-7; D is ambiguous. This CDR3 is built from 12 residues. With 3 bases removed from V and 4 bases from J, the gap between germline ends came to 7 bases. This CDR3 is CASSFNTYEQYF. CDR3 bases: TGTGCCAGCAGTTTTAACACGTACGAGCAGTACTTC.

This clonotype was observed a few times. The genes are TRBV7-3 and TRBJ2-5; 12 nucleotides align to TRBD2. The CDR3 totals 16 residues. The V and J ends lost 5 bases and 2 bases, in that order; junction bases with no gene match: 6. Germline V gives CDR1 SGHTA, CDR2 FQGTGA. This chain's CDR3 is CASSPLAGGDQETQYF. DNA of the CDR3: TGTGCCAGCAGCCCGCTAGCGGGGGGGGATCAAGAGACCCAGTACTTC.

This clonotype was recorded a few times. This chain links TRBV5-1 with TRBJ1-2; maybe TRBD1 (5 bases). The CDR3 has 14 amino acids. CDR1 and CDR2 (germline): SGHRS, YFSETQ. V was trimmed by 0 bases and J by 5 bases, leaving 11 bases between them. Here the CDR3 reads CASSLETWGYGYTF. CDR3 bases: TGCGCCAGCAGCTTGGAGACCTGGGGGTATGGCTACACCTTC. The full variable domain, in which reference TRBV5-1 and TRBJ1-2 provide the parts outside the CDR3, is KAGVTQTPRYLIKTRGQQVTLSCSPISGHRSVSWYQQTPGQGLQFLFEYFSETQRNKGNFPGRFSGRQFSNSRSEMNVSTLELGDSALYLCASSLETWGYGYTFGSGTRLTVV.

This chain joins TRBV9 and TRBJ1-6; 8 bases agree with TRBD1. Germline values: CDR1 SGDLS, CDR2 YYNGEE. Trimming removed 3 bases from V and 7 bases from J; junction bases left unmatched: 6. This CDR3 is built from 15 residues. CDR3 sequence (DNA): TGTGCCAGCAGCGGGTTGACAGGGGTCAATTCACCCCTCCACTTT. Translated: CASSGLTGVNSPLHF.

V and J are TRBV11-2 and TRBJ2-7; unclear D gene. The germline V gene encodes CDR1 SGHAT and CDR2 FQNNGV. The CDR3 runs to 13 residues. The germline V and J ends were trimmed by 3 bases and 4 bases, with 10 bases remaining between them. CDR3 sequence reads: CASSFSMKYEQYF. CDR3 in DNA: TGTGCCAGCAGCTTTTCCATGAAATACGAGCAGTACTTC.

The chain recombines TRBV14 with TRBJ1-4; tentatively, D is TRBD1 (5 bases). Per the germline V gene, CDR1 is SGHDN and CDR2 is FVKESK. CDR3 size: 13 residues. The V end lost 1 base, the J end lost 12 bases, and 12 bases lay between the germline ends. The CDR3 nucleotides read TGTGCCAGCAGCCAAGTTGGGGCAGGTGAACTGTTTTTT. Its translation: CASSQVGAGELFF.

This clonotype was counted between two and nine times. V and J are TRBV28 and TRBJ2-3, with TRBD2 identical over 8 bases. Germline V lookup: CDR1 MDHEN, CDR2 SYDVKM. The CDR3 runs 14 residues. J lost 0 bases, V lost 8 bases, and 4 bases had no gene match. The CDR3 reads CASRLATSTDTQYF. The CDR3 region has the DNA TGTGCCAGCCGACTAGCGACCAGCACAGATACGCAGTATTTT.

The chain joins TRBV29-1 to TRBJ2-5; no reliable D call. This CDR3 has 13 residues. The germline gives CDR1 SQVTM, CDR2 ANQGSEA. V lost 0 bases and J lost 2, with 7 bases in between. This chain's CDR3 is CSVEEHSQETQYF. The CDR3 DNA follows: TGCAGCGTTGAAGAGCATTCTCAAGAGACCCAGTACTTC.

This clonotype was recorded a few times. The V and J genes are TRBV21-1 and TRBJ2-1. TRBV21-1 constitutes a pseudogene. The CDR3 covers 14 residues. The DNA of the CDR3 is TGTGCCAGCAGCAGGCGATGGGTTTACAATGAGCAGTTCTTC. Translated: CASSRRWVYNEQFF.

This clonotype has a handful of counts. The rearrangement uses TRBV7-6 and TRBJ2-1; 8 nucleotides align to TRBD2. J lost 6 bases, V lost 5 bases, and 12 bases had no gene match. The CDR3 contains 16 residues. Germline values: CDR1 SGHVS, CDR2 FNYEAQ. As DNA, the CDR3 is TGTGCCAGCAGCGACCATCGAGCGGGGGATCGCAATGAGCAGTTCTTC. It is translated as CASSDHRAGDRNEQFF.

The V gene is TRBV5-1, the J gene TRBJ2-7; D ambiguous. Trimming took 3 bases from V and 0 from J, leaving 7 bases between them. The CDR3 covers 13 residues. Germline CDR1 is SGHRS and CDR2 is YFSETQ. The CDR3 DNA reads as TGCGCCAGCAGCTGGGCGGTCTCCTACGAGCAGTACTTC. Its translation is CASSWAVSYEQYF.

This sequence joins TRBV5-1 and TRBJ2-1; 7 positions match TRBD2. Germline lookup yields CDR1 SGHRS and CDR2 YFSETQ. The CDR3 extends over 16 amino acids. V lost 4 bases to trimming and J lost 3 bases; unmatched junction nucleotides: 10. In nucleotides, the CDR3 is TGCGCCAGCAGCCCGCCCGGGACTACCTTCTACAATGAGCAGTTCTTC. This encodes CASSPPGTTFYNEQFF.

In its sample, this clonotype was seen a few times. J is TRBJ2-7 and V is TRBV29-1; D not certain. CDR3 length: 13 amino acids. V lost 6 bases, J lost 1 base, and 13 bases lay in between. Germline V gives CDR1 SQVTM, CDR2 ANQGSEA. The DNA for the CDR3 is TGCAGCGTGACGTCGCCGGCTTCCTACGAGCAGTACTTC. It yields the protein CSVTSPASYEQYF.

There are a few counts of this clonotype. The chain is built from TRBV5-1 and TRBJ2-7; D is uncertain. With 0 bases removed from V and 0 bases from J, the gap between germline ends came to 4 bases. Looked up from germline, CDR1 is SGHRS and CDR2 is YFSETQ. The CDR3 is 13 amino acids. Written as DNA, the CDR3 is TGCGCCAGCAGCTTGGACCACTCCTACGAGCAGTACTTC. Translated, it gives CASSLDHSYEQYF.